This T cell receptor (beta chain) is drawn from a study of blood T cell repertoires in COVID-19. Study-level background: The United States, Italy and Spain were the sources of the acute and convalescent COVID-19 samples. PBMCs, B-cell-depleted T cells, or T cells were the source of the cDNA or gDNA that made up the material.

As originally analysed: Reference gene primer amplification gave nucleated cell count estimates. Measured with immunoSEQ multiplex PCR; TCRdb has only the in-frame clones, and not every one. V, J and clone size derive from that table, while D and trimming were established from the DNA sequence. The data show about 210,000 clones, 65% to 90% seen once. The J segment lost 6 bases and the V segment lost 5 bases, leaving 9 bases of the junction unmatched. This CDR3 comprises 15 residues. Per germline, CDR1 SGHNT and CDR2 YENEEA. Recruited during active infection, patients (from Seattle) were subsequently followed longitudinally.

This receptor was obtained from a woman aged 70-85 years with COVID-19, enrolled during active disease. The sequencing sample was made of peripheral blood. The genes are TRBV11-3 and TRBJ2-2, with 7 bases identical to TRBD1. The CDR3 loop is CASSRNGQVPGELFF. The CDR3 DNA reads TGTGCCAGCAGCCGGAATGGACAGGTTCCCGGGGAGCTGTTTTTT.